This T cell receptor beta chain is from a study of T cell responses to AZD1222 COVID-19 vaccine. Overall study findings and caveats: Two doses of AZD1222 preceded a rise in Spike-specific TCR breadth and depth. Unmutated variant regions are reportedly the target of nearly half of TCRs that are spike-specific. Seropositivity was recorded at baseline in only a handful of AZD1222 recipients. Donors skewed white British and female; clonal diversity was possibly underestimated.

On this clone itself: Its specificity is unknown.

The table came from immunoSEQ multiplex PCR; TCRdb's copy has only in-frame clones and leaves some out. The data contain around 140,000 clones, nearly 90% of them singletons. This clonotype originated in an adult in good health. The sample was peripheral blood, taken on day 0 of AZD1222 vaccination.

The CDR3 DNA follows: TGTGCCATCAGTGAGTCTAGAGGTGACAGCGTTTTCTATGGCTACACCTTC. It specifies CAISESRGDSVFYGYTF. This chain uses TRBV10-3 with TRBJ1-2, with D possibly matching TRBD1 (5 bases). V shed 0 bases and J shed 4 bases, with 18 bases lying between them. Germline lookup yields CDR1 ENHRY and CDR2 SYGVKD. The CDR3 has 17 amino acids.